A selection of T cell receptor beta chains follows, all from one sample in a study of T-cell reconstitution after alpha-beta-depleted transplantation in children. TCRdb used MiXCR to reprocess the PCR reads, holding one entry per CDR3 protein. The sample carries some 280,000 distinct CDR3 sequences, more than 8% recorded once. The input for sequencing was PBMCs from the stem cell graft donor, taken from the stem cell graft. These receptors came from a human donor who donated a stem cell graft to a child with SCID. Both conserved end residues are part of each CDR3. The order of the fields is D gene, clone size, V gene, J gene, CDR3 protein, CDR3 DNA. The D gene is left open where the match is weak. Clone size is not always given. Where it is, it says once, few, many or a class for expanded clones.

TRBD1,few,TRBV20-1,TRBJ2-5,CSASDRGGETQYF,TGCAGTGCTTCGGACAGGGGGGGGGAGACCCAGTACTTC
TRBD2,many,TRBV3-1,TRBJ2-3,CASSHLLGLASDTQYF,TGTGCCAGCAGCCACCTTCTGGGACTAGCATCAGATACGCAGTATTTT
.,few,TRBV12-5,TRBJ2-5,CASGLVQGGPYF,TGTGCTAGTGGTTTGGTACAAGGCGGTCCGTACTTC
.,many,TRBV7-9,TRBJ1-1,CASSFGANTEAFF,TGTGCCAGCAGCTTCGGCGCTAACACTGAAGCTTTCTTT
.,few,TRBV12-3/TRBV12-4,TRBJ2-1,CASRHPGPAEQFF,TGTGCCAGCAGACACCCGGGCCCAGCCGAGCAGTTCTTC
.,many,TRBV20-1,TRBJ1-4,CSAIARAEKLFF,TGCAGTGCTATTGCCAGAGCTGAAAAACTGTTTTTT
TRBD1,few,TRBV9,TRBJ2-7,CASSVGQGAYEQYF,TGTGCCAGCAGCGTTGGACAGGGGGCCTACGAGCAGTACTTC
TRBD1,many,TRBV12-3/TRBV12-4,TRBJ2-1,CASRLGQESFNEQFF,TGTGCCAGCAGACTAGGACAGGAGTCCTTCAATGAGCAGTTCTTC
.,many,TRBV27,TRBJ2-7,CASGRGYYEQYF,TGTGCCAGCGGGAGAGGGTACTACGAGCAGTACTTC
.,.,TRBV9,TRBJ1-1,CASSVGTATMNTEAFF,TGTGCCAGCAGCGTAGGGACAGCGACAATGAACACTGAAGCTTTCTTT
.,.,TRBV7-8,TRBJ2-7,CASSRGGTVRIYEQYF,TGTGCCAGCAGTCGTGGAGGGACAGTCCGAATTTACGAGCAGTACTTC
TRBD1,.,TRBV7-6,TRBJ1-2,CASSATGFSGYTF,TGTGCCAGCAGCGCGACAGGGTTTTCTGGCTACACCTTC
.,few,TRBV4-1,TRBJ2-1,CASSQDGRGSSYNEQFF,TGCGCCAGCAGCCAAGACGGTCGGGGGAGCTCCTACAATGAGCAGTTCTTC
.,few,TRBV6-6,TRBJ2-7,CAGGTGFYEQYF,TGTGCCGGGGGAACAGGGTTCTACGAGCAGTACTTC
TRBD1,.,TRBV6-2/TRBV6-3,TRBJ2-3,CASSYGRQGVSDTQYF,TGTGCCAGCAGTTACGGGAGACAGGGGGTGTCAGATACGCAGTATTTT
TRBD2,few,TRBV20-1,TRBJ2-1,CSARAASGASYNEQFF,TGCAGTGCTAGAGCCGCTAGCGGGGCCTCCTACAATGAGCAGTTCTTC
TRBD1,.,TRBV27,TRBJ2-3,CASSTLYRTGGSTDTQYF,TGTGCCAGCAGTACTCTTTATAGGACAGGGGGTAGCACAGATACGCAGTATTTT
TRBD1,.,TRBV5-1,TRBJ2-5,CASSPTGTGQETQYF,TGCGCCAGCAGCCCAACAGGGACAGGGCAAGAGACCCAGTACTTC
TRBD1,few,TRBV9,TRBJ2-1,CASSVGAQGGSYNEQFF,TGTGCCAGCAGCGTAGGGGCTCAAGGGGGCTCTTACAATGAGCAGTTCTTC
.,many,TRBV10-3,TRBJ1-2,CAITKGSNYGYTF,TGTGCCATCACTAAGGGCTCGAACTATGGCTACACCTTC
TRBD1,.,TRBV6-1,TRBJ1-2,CASTRRGPNYGYTF,TGTGCCAGCACCCGAAGGGGGCCTAACTATGGCTACACCTTC
.,.,TRBV20-1,TRBJ2-7,CSAWLYEQYF,TGCAGTGCTTGGCTCTACGAGCAGTACTTC
.,.,TRBV5-1,TRBJ2-1,CASSLSFIGDEQFF,TGCGCCAGCAGCTTGTCGTTTATTGGGGATGAGCAGTTCTTC
.,few,TRBV7-9,TRBJ1-2,CASSFSIYGYTF,TGTGCCAGCAGCTTTTCCATCTATGGCTACACCTTC
.,many,TRBV5-1,TRBJ1-1,CASKPGRGKNGTEAFF,TGCGCCAGCAAGCCCGGCAGGGGAAAGAATGGCACTGAAGCTTTCTTT
.,.,TRBV5-1,TRBJ2-1,CASSLASRGLANEQFF,TGCGCCAGCAGCTTGGCGTCTCGGGGGCTAGCCAATGAGCAGTTCTTC
.,many,TRBV5-1,TRBJ1-3,CASSLDSGNTIYF,TGCGCCAGCAGCTTGGATTCGGGAAACACCATATATTTT
.,many,TRBV4-1,TRBJ1-4,CASSQVAGARGSTNEKLFF,TGCGCCAGCAGCCAAGTAGCCGGCGCGCGCGGTTCAACTAATGAAAAACTGTTTTTT
.,.,TRBV7-9,TRBJ2-1,CASSRGGGTLGNEQFF,TGTGCCAGCAGCCGGGGAGGGGGAACCCTAGGGAATGAGCAGTTCTTC
TRBD2,many,TRBV10-3,TRBJ2-7,CAISESGGAIYEQYF,TGTGCCATCAGTGAATCGGGGGGAGCTATCTACGAGCAGTACTTC
.,many,TRBV5-8,TRBJ1-2,CASSLEEGNYGYTF,TGTGCCAGCAGCTTGGAAGAGGGGAACTATGGCTACACCTTC
.,.,TRBV5-1,TRBJ2-7,CASSALEEDEQYF,TGCGCCAGCAGCGCCCTCGAGGAGGACGAGCAGTACTTC
.,.,TRBV25-1,TRBJ1-2,CASSESGHRVNGYTF,TGTGCCAGCAGTGAATCGGGGCACAGGGTAAACGGCTACACCTTC
TRBD2,few,TRBV2,TRBJ2-5,CACQYRTSGGQETQYF,TGTGCCTGTCAGTATCGGACTAGCGGGGGTCAAGAGACCCAGTACTTC
.,few,TRBV14,TRBJ2-5,CASSQDRREETQYF,TGTGCCAGCAGCCAAGACAGGAGGGAAGAGACCCAGTACTTC
TRBD2,few,TRBV7-6,TRBJ2-7,CASSVTSGGVNEQYF,TGTGCCAGCAGCGTGACTAGCGGGGGGGTCAACGAGCAGTACTTC
TRBD2,few,TRBV5-1,TRBJ2-1,CASSFTSGPYNEQFF,TGCGCCAGCAGCTTCACTAGCGGGCCTTACAATGAGCAGTTCTTC
.,many,TRBV12-3/TRBV12-4,TRBJ2-7,CASSVRDSYEQYF,TGTGCCAGCAGTGTACGGGACTCCTACGAGCAGTACTTC
.,few,TRBV20-1,TRBJ1-2,CSVRWQAEGYTF,TGCAGTGTCAGGTGGCAGGCTGAGGGCTACACCTTC
.,few,TRBV2,TRBJ1-2,CASSENRLGYGYTF,TGTGCCAGCAGTGAAAATAGACTTGGGTATGGCTACACCTTC
TRBD2,few,TRBV20-1,TRBJ2-1,CSARRLAGGYNEQFF,TGCAGTGCTAGGCGTTTAGCGGGGGGTTACAATGAGCAGTTCTTC
.,.,TRBV20-1,TRBJ2-2,CSARRGADTGELFF,TGCAGTGCTAGACGAGGGGCGGACACCGGGGAGCTGTTTTTT
TRBD1,.,TRBV3-1,TRBJ2-7,CASSQVGQLQYF,TGTGCCAGCAGCCAAGTGGGACAGTTGCAGTACTTC
.,few,TRBV19,TRBJ2-6,CASSAGHPYSGANVLTF,TGTGCCAGTAGTGCAGGGCACCCCTACTCTGGGGCCAACGTCCTGACTTTC
TRBD1,.,TRBV6-1,TRBJ2-7,CASILDRVAYEQYF,TGTGCCAGCATACTGGACAGGGTAGCCTACGAGCAGTACTTC
TRBD1,.,TRBV12-3/TRBV12-4,TRBJ1-2,CASSGQGARGYTF,TGTGCCAGCAGCGGACAGGGGGCGCGTGGCTACACCTTC
TRBD1,.,TRBV4-1,TRBJ2-1,CASSLNRDSHNEQFF,TGCGCCAGCAGCCTCAACCGGGACAGTCACAATGAGCAGTTCTTC
.,many,TRBV7-9,TRBJ1-3,CASTRTGNTIYF,TGTGCCAGCACTAGAACTGGAAACACCATATATTTT
.,.,TRBV20-1,TRBJ1-1,CSLETAGAGEAFF,TGCAGTCTGGAGACGGCGGGGGCAGGTGAAGCTTTCTTT
.,.,TRBV19,TRBJ2-5,CASSYGQETQYF,TGTGCCAGTAGTTACGGACAAGAGACCCAGTACTTC
.,few,TRBV7-2,TRBJ2-5,CASSSKGAGVFQETQYF,TGTGCCAGCAGCTCCAAGGGGGCGGGGGTTTTCCAAGAGACCCAGTACTTC
TRBD1,few,TRBV12-3/TRBV12-4,TRBJ1-1,CASSLAQGAAAFF,TGTGCCAGCAGTTTAGCACAGGGGGCCGCTGCTTTCTTT
.,few,TRBV5-1,TRBJ1-1,CASSFGGGSEAFF,TGCGCCAGCAGCTTTGGAGGGGGGTCTGAAGCTTTCTTT
.,.,TRBV5-6,TRBJ1-1,CASSSTWEGDTEAFF,TGTGCCAGCAGCTCCACTTGGGAAGGGGACACTGAAGCTTTCTTT
.,few,TRBV18,TRBJ1-4,CASSPGDNEKLFF,TGTGCCAGCTCACCAGGGGATAATGAAAAACTGTTTTTT
.,many,TRBV3-1,TRBJ2-5,CASSQGTTAQETQYF,TGTGCCAGCAGCCAAGGTACGACAGCACAAGAGACCCAGTACTTC
TRBD1,.,TRBV7-9,TRBJ2-7,CASSWDRGAYEQYF,TGTGCCAGCAGCTGGGACAGGGGGGCTTACGAGCAGTACTTC
TRBD1,.,TRBV6-1,TRBJ2-7,CASIDQGANEQYF,TGTGCCAGCATAGATCAGGGGGCGAACGAGCAGTACTTC
.,few,TRBV27,TRBJ1-4,CASATGEGDDEKLFF,TGTGCCAGCGCAACCGGGGAGGGGGATGATGAAAAACTGTTTTTT
TRBD1,few,TRBV5-1,TRBJ1-1,CASSLYGTVNTEAFF,TGCGCCAGCAGCTTATACGGGACAGTGAACACTGAAGCTTTCTTT